Here is one TCR beta chain with its context. TCRdb keeps only in-frame clones here, not all; method: immunoSEQ multiplex PCR. The sample has about 190,000 clones; around nine tenths are singletons. The sample belongs to a study of blood T cell repertoires in COVID-19. Study as a whole: Both acute and convalescent COVID-19 samples were obtained from the United States, Italy and Spain.

V lost 6 bases to trimming and J lost 7 bases; unmatched junction nucleotides: 11. Per the germline V gene, CDR1 is MNHEY and CDR2 is SVGAGI. There are 15 residues in the CDR3. The sequence was obtained from a middle-aged man with acute or convalescent COVID-19. V is TRBV6-5 and J is TRBJ2-1; TRBD1 matches 8 bases. Material: peripheral blood. CDR3 bases: TGTGCCAGCAGCGCCGGGACAGGTGCTTTGAATGAGCAGTTCTTC. As protein: CASSAGTGALNEQFF.